The T cell receptor (beta chain) under discussion was sequenced for a study of blood T cell repertoires in COVID-19. Study-level background: The samples span acute and convalescent COVID-19 from the United States, Italy and Spain.

Original data processing: Reference gene primers were amplified, and this amplification served to estimate nucleated cell counts. TCRdb's copy holds only in-frame clones and misses some; the assay was immunoSEQ multiplex PCR. The D gene and trimming were derived from the DNA, and the V and J assignments and clone size from that table. The sample gives under 250,000 clones, about four fifths of which show up once; under 1.5% is in the top ten. Trimming cost V 3 bases and J 2 bases; bases outside gene matches: 11. The CDR3 runs 17 residues. The germline gives CDR1 LGHNA, CDR2 YSLEER. Recruits, aged roughly 18 to 95 years, lived in 20 to 30 US areas. Participants reported their clinical history, and cohort assignment relied on those reports.

The receptor was derived from a woman in her thirties or forties with acute COVID-19. The sample taken for sequencing was PBMCs or T cells enriched from blood (not recorded which). The chain is built from TRBV4-3 and TRBJ2-3; 7 positions match TRBD1. Here the CDR3 DNA reads TGCGCCAGCAGCCAGGCCCCACAGGGGCGGTTCACAGATACGCAGTATTTT. It yields the protein CASSQAPQGRFTDTQYF.